This T cell receptor beta chain is drawn from a study of blood T cell repertoires in COVID-19. Overall study: Samples of COVID-19 (acute and convalescent) were obtained from the United States, Italy and Spain. Sources were T cells, B-cell-depleted T cells, or PBMCs; the material itself was cDNA or gDNA.

Study members were between roughly 18 and 100 years old and lived in approximately 25 US regions. Source study methods: It was from reference gene primer amplification that nucleated cell counts were estimated. Sequenced by immunoSEQ multiplex PCR; TCRdb stores in-frame clones only, minus some. V and J calls and clone size are given by that table; D and trimming were obtained from the DNA. The data hold about 350,000 clones, with more than 70% observed a single time. The CDR3 length is 14 residues. V lost 2 bases and J lost 5; bases outside the gene matches: 3. Germline V gives CDR1 MDHEN, CDR2 SYDVKM.

The chain links TRBV28 to TRBJ2-7; TRBD1 matches at 10 bases. This TCR came from a woman between 25 and 40 years old who had been exposed to COVID-19. Sequencing was carried out using PBMCs or T cells enriched from blood (not recorded which). The CDR3 is CASSLGTGEHEQYF. CDR3 sequence (DNA): TGTGCCAGCAGTTTAGGGACAGGGGAGCACGAGCAGTACTTC.